This TCR beta chain was recovered during a study of blood T cells in healthy people across ages (dated by TCRdb to the mid-2010s). In the study overall: In model experiments, roughly one uniquely barcoded TCR beta cDNA molecule per two T cells was captured by template switching. The study measured age-related changes in TCR beta repertoire diversity using deep sequencing normalized with unique cDNA molecular identifiers. The donors were divided into four age groups: young (average roughly 15 years), middle-aged (about 41), aged (approximately 64) and long-lived (roughly 82). Donors of different ages were randomly distributed across sequencing lanes to avoid experimental bias. Using the same blood draw, the study looked at two additional independent replicas of 1 million unique cDNA reads for two donors, one aged 18 to 30 and the other aged 80 or older.

The investigation overall reported the following: The percentage of naive T cells measured by flow cytometry correlated strongly with observed TCR beta diversity. Because profiling used bulk unsorted PBMCs, naive and antigen-experienced compartments could not be compared conclusively. The long-lived group showed more naive CD4+ T cells, fewer expanded clones and increased TCR diversity than the aged group, suggesting age selection. As age increased, observed TCR beta diversity per million T cells dropped in a roughly linear way, and a significant reduction was already evident by age approximately 40. Because donor CMV infection status was unknown, age-related changes in expanded clonotypes were potentially confounded. Estimates of total diversity from one million sequenced T cells were regarded as lower bounds and underestimates.

To prepare the library, 5' RACE was applied. The data were produced on an Illumina HiSeq 2500. The second PCR ran for about 6 to 12 cycles and used a J-beta primer mix along with a sample-barcoded 5' primer. Each TCR beta cDNA molecule received a unique molecular identifier from a template-switch 5' adaptor carrying 12 random nucleotides. At least 2.5 million CDR3-containing paired-end reads were obtained from each sample. First-strand cDNA was synthesized from all RNA with the Mint cDNA synthesis kit, primed by a TRBC-specific oligonucleotide. After uracil-DNA glycosylase treatment, a first 18-cycle PCR used universal primers M1SS and BC2_uni_R on all cDNA. Turning to the authors' computational methods: For normalization, 1 million high-quality reads were randomly selected from each sample, with every read carrying a distinct molecular identifier. Reads sharing molecular identifiers were discarded rather than binned into consensus sequences. MiTCR, with a Q25 quality threshold and the strictest error-elimination algorithm, was used for CDR3 identification, clonotype clustering and error correction. A nonparametric unseen species model using Euler transformation provided a lower-bound estimate of total TCR beta diversity. Through fastp at Q25 and MiXCR, TCRdb rebuilt clones from the public reads, retaining in-frame beta chains. Entries that share a CDR3 protein sequence are merged under the most common genes and DNA. TCRdb's processing, not the authors', yielded these V and J calls. The sample table contains roughly 800,000 distinct CDR3 sequences; only one count was recorded for more than 45% of them. The ten largest clones capture 20% to 25% of the sample.

Donors were 30 to 45 systemically healthy Caucasian individuals from Russia aged roughly 6 to 90 years. Each donor gave about 10 milliliters of peripheral blood, drawn into EDTA-treated Vacutainer tubes. Ficoll-Paque density-gradient centrifugation was used to isolate PBMCs, with at least 6.5 million per sample. Total RNA was extracted from PBMCs with Trizol reagent, with at least 6 micrograms obtained per sample. For every donor, flow cytometry on a PBMC aliquot measured the percentage of naive CD45RAhigh/CD27high T cells. With respect to this clonotype: The antigen it recognizes is unknown. Base qualities are missing; no much larger clone stands one base away.

The sample was blood. This clonotype originated in a man aged 25 to 45 in good health.

The sequenced DNA is TGTGCCAGCAGCTTGGAGCTAGCGGCCAATGAGCAGTTCTTC. This gives the protein CASSLELAANEQFF. Rearrangement joined TRBV7-8 to TRBJ2-1; 7 bases in the middle match TRBD2. Taken from the germline V gene, the CDR1 and CDR2 loops are SGHVS and FQNEAQ. The CDR3 runs 14 residues from the cysteine to the phenylalanine. The kept DNA is CDR3 alone, 42 bases in frame from the first base. For this chain, trimming is 3 bases at the V end and 6 bases at the J end, and the number of junction bases without a gene match is 5.